This TCR beta chain was documented in a study of cytomegalovirus exposure and HLA in healthy donors. Details on this clone: The target antigen is unknown.

The length of the CDR3 is 13 residues. Unmatched junction bases numbered 1, after V lost 3 bases and J lost 3 bases. The germline CDR1 and CDR2 sequences are SGHTA and FQGNSA. Overall study results and limits: After further analysis at a later stage, 16,951 TCR beta sequences were associated with HLA alleles at 0.05 false discovery rate. Cytomegalovirus association was listed for roughly 160 TCR beta chains.

The PCR used 60 Vbeta and 13 Jbeta primers. Libraries were prepared by immunoSEQ multiplex PCR; TCRdb keeps only in-frame clonotypes and omits some of them. Among around 150,000 clones listed, about 75% were seen once. V gene TRBV7-2 combines with J gene TRBJ2-5; 7 nucleotides align to TRBD1. The sample comprised PBMCs. The origin of this receptor is a woman aged 40 to 50 in good health and CMV-seropositive. Here the CDR3 reads CASSFGQEETQYF. The CDR3 DNA reads TGTGCCAGCAGCTTCGGACAGGAAGAGACCCAGTACTTC.